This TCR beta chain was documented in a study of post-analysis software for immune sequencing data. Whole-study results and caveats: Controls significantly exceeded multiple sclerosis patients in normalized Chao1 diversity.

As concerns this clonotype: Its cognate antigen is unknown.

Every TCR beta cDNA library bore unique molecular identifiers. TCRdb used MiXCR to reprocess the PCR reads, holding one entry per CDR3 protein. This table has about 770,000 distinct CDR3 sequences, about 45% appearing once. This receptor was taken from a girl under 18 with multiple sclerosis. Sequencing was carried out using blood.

CDR3 sequence: CASSSYRTEAFF. Written as DNA, the CDR3 is TGTGCCAGCAGTTCCTACAGGACTGAAGCTTTCTTT. The V call is TRBV6-6, the J call TRBJ1-1; maybe TRBD1 (5 bases). Germline loops: CDR1 MNHNY, CDR2 SVGAGI (reference sequence). Trimming stripped 4 bases from V and 5 bases from J, with 8 bases between. The CDR3 consists of 12 residues.